The rows below give T cell receptor beta chains drawn from one sample of a study of blood T cell repertoires in COVID-19. Assay: immunoSEQ multiplex PCR; the TCRdb copy retains only in-frame clones and omits some. In the table there are roughly 250,000 clones, 70% to 90% of which are singletons. Sequenced sample: peripheral blood. The receptors were gathered from a woman aged 40 to 50 who had recovered from COVID-19. Each CDR3 is given with its conserved first and last residue. The order of the fields is J gene, D gene, V gene, clone size, CDR3 DNA, CDR3 protein. The D gene is left open where the match is weak. Clone size is shown for a subset of rows, as once, few, many or a class of expanded clone.

TRBJ1-3 NA TRBV6-5 NA TGTGCCAGCCGAAAGAGCTCTGGAAACACCATATATTTT CASRKSSGNTIYF
TRBJ2-5 NA TRBV2 NA TGTGCCAGTGCTTACGGGGAGAAGACCCAGTACTTC CASAYGEKTQYF
TRBJ2-1 TRBD2 TRBV7-2 NA TGTGCCAGCAGACTAGCGGGGAGCAATGAGCAGTTCTTC CASRLAGSNEQFF
TRBJ2-3 TRBD2 TRBV7-2 few TGTGCCAGCAGCTCCCGACTAGCCCGCACAGATACGCAGTATTTT CASSSRLARTDTQYF
TRBJ1-5 NA TRBV27 NA TGTGCCAGCAGACCACGGACAGTATACCCCCAGGGCAATCAGCCCCAGCATTTT CASRPRTVYPQGNQPQHF
TRBJ2-1 NA TRBV18 NA TGTGCCAGCTCCCCCGACAGGATCTCCTACAATGAGCAGTTCTTC CASSPDRISYNEQFF
TRBJ1-2 NA TRBV6-5 NA TGTGCCAGCAGCCGAACACCTTACTATGGCTACACCTTC CASSRTPYYGYTF
TRBJ1-2 NA TRBV27 NA TGTGCCAGCAGGGGGTCGGGAAGAGGGTATGGCTACACCTTC CASRGSGRGYGYTF
TRBJ1-5 TRBD1 TRBV5-4 NA TGTGCCAGCAGCTTGTCCCAGGGGGAGCCCCAGCATTTT CASSLSQGEPQHF
TRBJ2-5 TRBD2 TRBV4-2 few TGTGCCAGCAGCCAAGTGTCGTTGGGGCTAGCGGGAGTAGGGGAGACCCAGTACTTC CASSQVSLGLAGVGETQYF
TRBJ1-2 TRBD1 TRBV19 NA TGTGCCAGTAGTAACAGGGGATACTATGGCTACACCTTC CASSNRGYYGYTF
TRBJ1-1 NA TRBV5-4 NA TGTGCCAGCAGCCCCACGGGACTCGGGATGAACACTGAAGCTTTCTTT CASSPTGLGMNTEAFF
TRBJ2-7 NA TRBV24-1 NA TGTGCCACCAGTGATTCACCGGGACTCGCCTACGAGCAGTACTTC CATSDSPGLAYEQYF
TRBJ2-2 NA TRBV3-1/TRBV3-2 NA TGTGCCAGCAGCCAAGAAGCGACCTCCTATTGGGAGCTGTTTTTT CASSQEATSYWELFF
TRBJ2-3 NA TRBV9 few TGTGCCAGCAGCCCGACTTTGGGGGCCGGGGGGATCTCTCGTTCAGATACGCAGTATTTT CASSPTLGAGGISRSDTQYF
TRBJ1-4 NA TRBV7-2 NA TGTGCCAGCAGCCCCTCGGGACTCGGGGGAGAAAAACTGTTTTTT CASSPSGLGGEKLFF
TRBJ2-3 NA TRBV7-3 NA TGTGCCAGCAGCCCAACCGGGGATACGCAGTATTTT CASSPTGDTQYF
TRBJ2-5 TRBD1 TRBV23-1 NA TGCGCCAGCAGTCGCACAACAGGGGGCGCCCCTTCAGAGACCCAGTACTTC CASSRTTGGAPSETQYF
TRBJ2-7 NA TRBV7-6 NA TGTGCCAGCAGCTTGGCTAGCGAAACCTACGAGCAGTACTTC CASSLASETYEQYF
TRBJ2-2 TRBD2 TRBV7-2 NA TGTGCCAGCAGCTTAGGGCTAGCGGGGGCCCTTACCGGGGAGCTGTTTTTT CASSLGLAGALTGELFF
TRBJ1-6 NA TRBV3-1/TRBV3-2 few TGTGCCAGCAGCCAGGCGGGGACCGCGGATTCACCCCTCCACTTT CASSQAGTADSPLHF
TRBJ1-1 NA TRBV7-2 NA TGTGCCAGCAGTCTATCCCCGGGAGTCACTGAAGCTTTCTTT CASSLSPGVTEAFF
TRBJ1-1 NA TRBV6-1 few TGTGCCAGCAGTGAATTAGGGGGTGGGGCTGAAGCTTTCTTT CASSELGGGAEAFF
TRBJ1-5 TRBD1 TRBV6-5 NA TGTGCCAGCAGCGCCGGGACAGGGATCAATCAGCCCCAGCATTTT CASSAGTGINQPQHF
TRBJ2-2 NA TRBV5-5 few TGTGCCAGCAGCCAACTACAGGGAATCGGGGAGCTGTTTTTT CASSQLQGIGELFF
TRBJ1-2 NA TRBV12-3/TRBV12-4 NA TGTGCCAGCCTTGGGGGCTTCGATGGCTACACCTTC CASLGGFDGYTF
TRBJ1-5 NA TRBV6-6 NA TGTGCCAGCAGTTACCGGGGGGGGAGCAATCAGCCCCAGCATTTT CASSYRGGSNQPQHF
TRBJ1-1 NA TRBV14 once TGTGCCAGCAGCCATGGGACACGAACCATGAACACTGAAGCTTTCTTT CASSHGTRTMNTEAFF
TRBJ2-3 TRBD2 TRBV7-2 NA TGTGCCAGCAGCTCCTCGGGAGCGGGGGGGGTAACAGATACGCAGTATTTT CASSSSGAGGVTDTQYF
TRBJ2-1 TRBD1 TRBV4-3 NA TGCGCCAGCAGCCAATTCGACAGGGGGAACTACAATGAGCAGTTCTTC CASSQFDRGNYNEQFF
TRBJ2-3 TRBD1 TRBV12-3/TRBV12-4 NA TGTGCCAGCAACCGGGACAGATCAGATACGCAGTATTTT CASNRDRSDTQYF
TRBJ1-1 TRBD1 TRBV27 NA TGTGCCAGCGGGACAGGGAACACTGAAGCTTTCTTT CASGTGNTEAFF
TRBJ1-1 NA TRBV6-5 NA TGTGCCAGCAGTTACGAACAGCATCCGAACACTGAAGCTTTCTTT CASSYEQHPNTEAFF
TRBJ1-6 TRBD1 TRBV7-2 once TGTGCCAGCAGCTTGACAGGGACAAATTCACCCCTCCACTTT CASSLTGTNSPLHF
TRBJ2-1 NA TRBV10-2 NA TGCGCCAGCAGTGAGCTAATTGAGCAGTTCTTC CASSELIEQFF
TRBJ2-2 TRBD2 TRBV9 once TGTGCCAGCAGCGTAAGACTAGCGGAGAACCAAAGGGAGCTGTTTTTT CASSVRLAENQRELFF
TRBJ2-7 NA TRBV6-5 NA TGTGCCAGCAGAAAGACAGGTGTCGACGAGCAGTACTTC CASRKTGVDEQYF
TRBJ2-1 TRBD1 TRBV7-2 NA TGTGCCAGCGGAGACAGGGGACGGTTCTTC CASGDRGRFF
TRBJ1-2 TRBD1 TRBV19 NA TGTGCCAGTAGTATAACTACAGGGGTAGGCGGCTACACCTTC CASSITTGVGGYTF
TRBJ2-5 TRBD1 TRBV19 NA TGTGCCAGTAGTTTCCCTGGCCGGGACAGCCAAGAGACCCAGTACTTC CASSFPGRDSQETQYF
TRBJ1-5 TRBD1 TRBV6-5 once TGTGCCAGCATCGGGACAGCCAATCAGCCCCAGCATTTT CASIGTANQPQHF
TRBJ1-5 TRBD1 TRBV9 NA TGTGCCAGCAGCGCTTCGGACAGGTTGGGGCAGCCCCAGCATTTT CASSASDRLGQPQHF
TRBJ2-3 NA TRBV6-1 NA TGTGCCAGCAGTGAAGCGCGGTTTGCGGGGGCGTCCACAGATACGCAGTATTTT CASSEARFAGASTDTQYF
TRBJ1-4 NA TRBV5-1 NA TGCGCCAGCAGCCCCGCGGGCCTACCTAATGAAAAACTGTTTTTT CASSPAGLPNEKLFF
TRBJ2-3 TRBD2 TRBV4-3 NA TGCGCCAGCAGCCAAATAGCGGGGGGACGCACAGATACGCAGTATTTT CASSQIAGGRTDTQYF
TRBJ2-2 NA TRBV11-3 NA TGTGCCAGCAGCTCTAGACTAGGGAACACCGGGGAGCTGTTTTTT CASSSRLGNTGELFF